This T cell receptor beta chain was sequenced during a study of T-cell reconstitution after alpha-beta-depleted transplantation in children. Study-level results: Some patients' high day-60 TCRbeta diversity was traced to surviving recipient T cells and thymic progenitors. T-cell numbers and diversity, one year after transplant, stemmed largely from T cells that were newly produced. There were reportedly several hundred expanded graft clones from which alpha-beta T cells came about two months after transplant.

Library preparation (for TCRbeta) was performed with unique molecular identifiers. Via MiXCR, TCRdb re-called the PCR reads, giving one row per CDR3 protein. This sample yields 15,000 to 20,000 distinct CDR3 sequences, of which about 5% are seen a single time; under 7% belongs to the top ten. V lost 4 bases, J lost 2 bases, and 26 bases lay in between. Germline V lookup: CDR1 LGHNA, CDR2 YNFKEQ. The CDR3 runs to 19 residues. This clonotype was found many times. Its specificity is not known. This TCR was recovered from a boy aged 5-17 years with acute lymphoblastic leukemia, due to receive a stem cell transplant. The chain couples TRBV4-2 to TRBJ1-2, with no clear D. Sequenced here: PBMCs, sampled before TCRalphabeta/CD19-depleted stem cell transplant. The CDR3 region is CASSPYEGYSRLRNYGYTF. In DNA form, the CDR3 reads TGTGCCAGCAGCCCCTATGAGGGATATTCCAGGCTGAGGAACTATGGCTACACCTTC.